The 13 T cell receptor beta chains below all came from one sample that was sequenced in a study of T cells after yellow fever vaccination. TCRdb reprocessed the 5' RACE reads via MiXCR and lists one record per CDR3 protein. Of approximately 600,000 distinct CDR3 sequences in the sample, more than 9% are singletons; the top ten hold 15%. The starting material was PBMCs, obtained on the day of the yellow fever booster vaccination. The receptors were sampled from a man in his thirties or forties who received the YFV17D yellow fever vaccine.

Only a few counts were recorded for this clonotype. The genes are TRBV2 and TRBJ2-7; tentatively, D is TRBD1 (6 bases). Trimming removed 5 bases from V and 5 bases from J, with 22 bases in between. The CDR3 has 16 amino acids. Germline-derived CDR1 and CDR2 are SNHLY and FYNNEI. Written as DNA, the CDR3 is TGTGCCAGCAGTACCCCGGTGAGACAGGTCTGGGACGAGCAGTACTTC. Translated, it gives CASSTPVRQVWDEQYF.

This sequence joins TRBV6-5 and TRBJ2-2, with D perhaps TRBD1 (6 bases). The germline V gene encodes CDR1 MNHEY and CDR2 SVGAGI. The CDR3 covers 17 residues. V was pared by 0 bases and J by 4 bases, with 15 bases between. The CDR3 sequence is CASSYSRGQSFTGELFF. CDR3 nucleotide sequence: TGTGCCAGCAGTTACTCGCGAGGACAGAGCTTCACCGGGGAGCTGTTTTTT.

This clonotype occurred a few times. The chain carries TRBV7-2 and TRBJ2-5; D is undetermined. V gave up 8 bases and J gave up 5 bases, with 9 bases separating them. CDR3 length: 11 residues. Germline assignment: CDR1 SGHTA and CDR2 FQGNSA. DNA of the CDR3: TGTGCCAGCTCCTATTTTGAGACCCAGTACTTC. Its protein is CASSYFETQYF.

The chain combines TRBV9 with TRBJ2-1, with D maybe TRBD2 (7 bases). Between the trimmed V and J ends, which lost 0 bases and 10 bases, there was a span of 26 bases. The CDR3 sequence is 18 residues long. CDR1 and CDR2 (germline): SGDLS, YYNGEE. The CDR3 is CASSVATRGGYGEYEQFF. DNA for the CDR3: TGTGCCAGCAGCGTAGCTACGAGGGGGGGCTACGGGGAATACGAGCAGTTCTTC. The variable domain in full, with the rest retrieved from reference TRBV9 and TRBJ2-1, is DSGVTQTPKHLITATGQRVTLRCSPRSGDLSVYWYQQSLDQGLQFLIQYYNGEERAKGNILERFSAQQFPDLHSELNLSSLELGDSALYFCASSVATRGGYGEYEQFFGPGTRLTVL.

This clonotype was seen only a few times. J is TRBJ2-7 and V is TRBV4-3; TRBD2 matches 7 bases. After removal of 1 base from V and 4 bases from J, the junction contained 7 bases not matched to a gene. The CDR3 is 15 amino acids. Per the germline V gene, CDR1 is LGHNA and CDR2 is YSLEER. The CDR3 DNA reads as TGCGCCAGCAGCCAAGGGCCGGGGGAGGGTTACGAGCAGTACTTC. It translates to CASSQGPGEGYEQYF.

In its sample, this clonotype was seen a few times. The chain links TRBV5-1 to TRBJ2-1; 7 bases are shared with TRBD2. The junction had 8 bases not matched to a gene; V was cut back by 4 bases and J by 4 bases. From germline, CDR1 is SGHRS and CDR2 YFSETQ. The CDR3 has 15 amino acids. CDR3 sequence (DNA): TGCGCCAGCAGCCCCAGCGGGAACGAATACAATGAGCAGTTCTTC. Protein sequence: CASSPSGNEYNEQFF.

The rearrangement uses TRBV3-1 and TRBJ1-4; D possibly corresponds to TRBD1 (5 bases). The V end was cut by 1 base, the J end by 7 bases, with 19 bases between. The germline V gene has CDR1 LGHDT and CDR2 YNNKEL (reference sequence). The CDR3 has 17 amino acids. CDR3 nucleotide sequence: TGTGCCAGCAGCCAAGGCTTTTGGGACCTTGGAGGTGAAAAACTGTTTTTT. Translated, it gives CASSQGFWDLGGEKLFF.

In this sample, this clonotype turned up a few times. The chain employs TRBV19 and TRBJ2-7; D gene ambiguous. This CDR3 is built from 16 residues. CDR1 and CDR2 from the germline V gene are LNHDA and SQIVND (reference sequence). V lost 7 bases and J 3 bases, leaving 22 bases between the germline ends. For the CDR3, the DNA is TGTGCCAGTATGGGTCGGTCAACCCGAGGAAACTACGAGCAGTACTTC. Translating it yields CASMGRSTRGNYEQYF.

This clonotype has ten or more counts. The chain uses TRBV7-8 and TRBJ2-7; D is perhaps TRBD1 (5 bases). The CDR3 length is 14 residues. Between the trimmed V and J ends, which lost 5 bases and 0 bases, there was a span of 11 bases. Germline-derived CDR1 and CDR2 are SGHVS and FQNEAQ. CDR3 loop: CASSPGRFSYEQYF. The CDR3 DNA follows: TGTGCCAGCAGCCCAGGGCGCTTCTCCTACGAGCAGTACTTC.

On this clonotype itself: One end of the junction varies from germline; a read error may be responsible. V usage is TRBV28 and J usage is TRBJ2-3; 7 bases align to TRBD1. Germline lookup yields CDR1 MDHEN and CDR2 SYDVKM. The CDR3 loop spans 16 amino acids. CDR3 DNA: TGTGCCAGCAATTTACTAGGGACAGCGATCACAGATACGCAGTATTTT. Translation gives CASNLLGTAITDTQYF.

This clonotype appeared a few times. The J gene is TRBJ2-3, the V gene TRBV20-1; a possible D gene is TRBD2 (5 bases). Germline V gene data show CDR1 as DFQATT and CDR2 as SNEGSKA (reference sequence). This CDR3 region has 17 residues. V lost 5 bases to trimming and J lost 3 bases, with 24 bases between them. CDR3 loop: CSAASREGRDMTDTQYF. The CDR3 nucleotides read TGCAGTGCTGCAAGTAGAGAGGGCCGGGATATGACAGATACGCAGTATTTT.

The DNA of the CDR3 is TGTGCCAGAAGCTCCATCTACGAGCAGTACTTC. Translation: CARSSIYEQYF. The genes are TRBV5-3 and TRBJ2-7, with D unclear. TRBV5-3 is an ORF; its function is uncertain. This CDR3 region has 11 residues. Trimming left V 3 bases short and J 3 bases short, with 4 bases between.

The chain links TRBV20-1 to TRBJ2-1; D remains unclear. Between the trimmed V and J ends, which lost 5 bases and 2 bases, there was a span of 13 bases. This CDR3 is built from 14 residues. Germline-derived CDR1 and CDR2 are DFQATT and SNEGSKA (reference sequence). The CDR3: CSAPTATTYNEQFF. The CDR3 nucleotides are TGCAGTGCTCCGACTGCAACAACCTACAATGAGCAGTTCTTC.